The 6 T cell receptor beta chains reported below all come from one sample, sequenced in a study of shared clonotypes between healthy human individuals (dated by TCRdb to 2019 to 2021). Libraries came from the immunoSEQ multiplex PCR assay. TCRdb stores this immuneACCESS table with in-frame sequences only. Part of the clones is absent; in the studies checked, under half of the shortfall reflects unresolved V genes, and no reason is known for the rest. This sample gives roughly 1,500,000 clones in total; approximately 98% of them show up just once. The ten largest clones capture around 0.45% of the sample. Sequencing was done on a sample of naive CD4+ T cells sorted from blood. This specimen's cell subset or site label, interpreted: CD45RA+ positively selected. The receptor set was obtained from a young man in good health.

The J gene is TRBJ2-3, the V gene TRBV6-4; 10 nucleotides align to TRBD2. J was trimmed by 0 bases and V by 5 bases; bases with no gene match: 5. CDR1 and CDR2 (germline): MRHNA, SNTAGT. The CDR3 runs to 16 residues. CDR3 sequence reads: CASSSLAGPSTDTQYF. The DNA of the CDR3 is TGTGCCAGCAGTTCACTAGCGGGGCCTAGCACAGATACGCAGTATTTT.

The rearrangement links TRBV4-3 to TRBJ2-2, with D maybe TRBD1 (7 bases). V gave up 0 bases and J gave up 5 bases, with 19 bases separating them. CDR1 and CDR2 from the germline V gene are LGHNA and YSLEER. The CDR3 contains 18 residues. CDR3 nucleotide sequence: TGCGCCAGCAGCCAAGATAAAAGGGCAGGGGGGCGAACCGGGGAGCTGTTTTTT. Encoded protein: CASSQDKRAGGRTGELFF.

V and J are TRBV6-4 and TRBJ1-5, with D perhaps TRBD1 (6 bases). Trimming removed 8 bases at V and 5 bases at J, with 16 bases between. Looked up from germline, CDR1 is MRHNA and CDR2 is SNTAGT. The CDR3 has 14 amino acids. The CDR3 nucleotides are TGTGCCAGCGGGGGCTCTGGTTTTTATCAGCCCCAGCATTTT. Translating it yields CASGGSGFYQPQHF.

This CDR3 is CASSPELLADNEQFF. CDR3 sequence (DNA): TGTGCCAGCTCACCTGAGTTACTAGCGGACAATGAGCAGTTCTTC. The V call is TRBV18, the J call TRBJ2-1, with TRBD2 matching over 8 bases. V lost 3 bases to trimming and J lost 5 bases; unmatched junction nucleotides: 6. The germline gives CDR1 KGHSH, CDR2 LQKENI. The CDR3 is made up of 15 amino acids. The full variable domain, its missing parts supplied by reference TRBV18 and TRBJ2-1, is NAGVMQNPRHLVRRRGQEARLRCSPMKGHSHVYWYRQLPEEGLKFMVYLQKENIIDESGMPKERFSAEFPKEGPSILRIQQVVRGDSAAYFCASSPELLADNEQFFGPGTRLTVL.

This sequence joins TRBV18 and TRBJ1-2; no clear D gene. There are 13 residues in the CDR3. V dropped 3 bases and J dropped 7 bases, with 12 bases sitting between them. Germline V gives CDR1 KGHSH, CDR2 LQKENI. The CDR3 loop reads CASSPLDLAGYTF. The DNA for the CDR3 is TGTGCCAGCTCACCCCTGGATCTTGCTGGCTACACCTTC.

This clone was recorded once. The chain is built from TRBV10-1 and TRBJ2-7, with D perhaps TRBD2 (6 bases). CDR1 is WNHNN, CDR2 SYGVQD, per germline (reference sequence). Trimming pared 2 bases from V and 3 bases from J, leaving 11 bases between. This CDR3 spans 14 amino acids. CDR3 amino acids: CASSETGEIYEQYF. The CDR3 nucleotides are TGCGCCAGCAGTGAGACGGGGGAGATCTACGAGCAGTACTTC.